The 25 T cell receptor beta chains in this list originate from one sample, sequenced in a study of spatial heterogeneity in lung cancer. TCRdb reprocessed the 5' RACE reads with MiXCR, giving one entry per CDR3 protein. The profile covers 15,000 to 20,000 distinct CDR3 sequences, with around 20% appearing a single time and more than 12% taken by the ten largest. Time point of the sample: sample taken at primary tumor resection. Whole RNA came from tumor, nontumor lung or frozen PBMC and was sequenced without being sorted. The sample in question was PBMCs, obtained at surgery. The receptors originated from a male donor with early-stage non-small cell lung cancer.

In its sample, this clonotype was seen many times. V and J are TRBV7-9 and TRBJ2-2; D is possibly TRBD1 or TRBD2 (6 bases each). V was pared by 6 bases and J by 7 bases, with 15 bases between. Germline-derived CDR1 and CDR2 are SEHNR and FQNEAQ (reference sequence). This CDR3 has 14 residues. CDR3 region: CASRPAGGNGELFF. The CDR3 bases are TGTGCCAGCAGACCCGCCGGGGGCAACGGGGAGCTGTTTTTT.

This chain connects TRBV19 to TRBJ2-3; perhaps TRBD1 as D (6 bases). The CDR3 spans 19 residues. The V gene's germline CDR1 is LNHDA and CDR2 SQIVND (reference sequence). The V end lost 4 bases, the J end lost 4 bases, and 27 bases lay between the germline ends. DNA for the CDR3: TGTGCCAGTAGTACCCCTCGGGACAAGTCCCGAATCGAGGCAGATACGCAGTATTTT. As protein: CASSTPRDKSRIEADTQYF.

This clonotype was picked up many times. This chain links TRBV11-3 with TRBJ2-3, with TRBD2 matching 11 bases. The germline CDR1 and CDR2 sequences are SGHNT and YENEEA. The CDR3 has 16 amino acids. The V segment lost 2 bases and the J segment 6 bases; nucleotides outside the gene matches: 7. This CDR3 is CASSLSLAGGSDTQYF. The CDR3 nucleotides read TGTGCCAGCAGCTTATCCCTAGCGGGGGGATCCGATACGCAGTATTTT.

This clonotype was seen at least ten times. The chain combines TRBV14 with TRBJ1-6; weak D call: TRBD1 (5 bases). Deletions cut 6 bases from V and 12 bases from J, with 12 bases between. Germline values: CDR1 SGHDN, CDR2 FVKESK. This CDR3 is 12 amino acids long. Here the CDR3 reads CASSLGGLPLHF. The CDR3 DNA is TGTGCCAGCAGTTTGGGGGGTTTACCCCTCCACTTT.

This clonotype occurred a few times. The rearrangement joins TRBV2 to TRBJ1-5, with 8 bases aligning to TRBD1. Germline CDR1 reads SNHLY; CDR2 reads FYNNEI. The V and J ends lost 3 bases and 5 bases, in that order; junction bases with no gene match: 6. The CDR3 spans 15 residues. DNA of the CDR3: TGTGCCAGCAGTGAGAACAGGGGGATGTATCAGCCCCAGCATTTT. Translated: CASSENRGMYQPQHF.

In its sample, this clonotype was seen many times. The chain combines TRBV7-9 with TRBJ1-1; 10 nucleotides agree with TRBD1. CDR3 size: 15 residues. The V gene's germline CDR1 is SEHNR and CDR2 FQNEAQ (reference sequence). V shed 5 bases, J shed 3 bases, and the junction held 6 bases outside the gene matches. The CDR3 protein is CASSRGGQGYTEAFF. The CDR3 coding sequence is TGTGCCAGCAGCCGTGGGGGACAGGGGTACACTGAAGCTTTCTTT.

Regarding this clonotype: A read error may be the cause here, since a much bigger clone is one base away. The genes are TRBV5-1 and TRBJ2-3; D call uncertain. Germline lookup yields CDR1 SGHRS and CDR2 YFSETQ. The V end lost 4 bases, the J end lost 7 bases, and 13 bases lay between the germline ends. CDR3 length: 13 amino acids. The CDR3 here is CASSAAISYTQYF. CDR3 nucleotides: TGCGCCAGCAGCGCCGCTATATCGTATACGCAGTATTTT.

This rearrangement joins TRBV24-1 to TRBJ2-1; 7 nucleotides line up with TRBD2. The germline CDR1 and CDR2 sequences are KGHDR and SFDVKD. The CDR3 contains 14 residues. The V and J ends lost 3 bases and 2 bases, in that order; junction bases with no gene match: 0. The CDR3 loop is CATSDAGAYNEQFF. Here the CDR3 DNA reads TGTGCCACCAGTGATGCGGGGGCCTACAATGAGCAGTTCTTC.

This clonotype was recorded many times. The CDR3, as DNA: TGTGCCAGTAGTATGGCCGACAGGGAATATTCACCCCTCCACTTT. It is translated as CASSMADREYSPLHF. The chain uses TRBV19 and TRBJ1-6, with 7 bases aligning to TRBD1. The junction had 7 bases not matched to a gene; V was cut back by 3 bases and J by 8 bases. The CDR3 spans 15 residues. Germline CDR1 reads LNHDA; CDR2 reads SQIVND (reference sequence).

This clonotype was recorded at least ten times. CDR3 residues: CASILGTGPYEQYF. CDR3 sequence (DNA): TGTGCCAGCATCCTTGGGACAGGGCCCTACGAGCAGTACTTC. The chain carries TRBV7-9 and TRBJ2-7; 9 positions agree with TRBD1. J lost 2 bases, V lost 7 bases, and 6 bases had no gene match. Per the germline V gene, CDR1 is SEHNR and CDR2 is FQNEAQ (reference sequence). The CDR3 has 14 residues.

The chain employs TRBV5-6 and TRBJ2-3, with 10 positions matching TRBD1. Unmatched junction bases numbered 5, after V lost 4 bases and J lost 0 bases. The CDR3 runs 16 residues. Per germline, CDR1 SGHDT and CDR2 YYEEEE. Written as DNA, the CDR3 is TGTGCCAGCAGCGCACCGGGACAGGGGAGCACAGATACGCAGTATTTT. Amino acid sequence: CASSAPGQGSTDTQYF. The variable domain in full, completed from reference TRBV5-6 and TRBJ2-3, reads DAGVTQSPTHLIKTRGQQVTLRCSPKSGHDTVSWYQQALGQGPQFIFQYYEEEERQRGNFPDRFSGHQFPNYSSELNVNALLLGDSALYLCASSAPGQGSTDTQYFGPGTRLTVL.

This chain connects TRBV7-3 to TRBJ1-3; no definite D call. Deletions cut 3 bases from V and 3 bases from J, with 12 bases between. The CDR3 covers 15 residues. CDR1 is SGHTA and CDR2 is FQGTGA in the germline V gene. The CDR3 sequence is CASSLDPANGNTIYF. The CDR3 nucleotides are TGTGCCAGCAGCTTGGATCCCGCAAATGGAAACACCATATATTTT.

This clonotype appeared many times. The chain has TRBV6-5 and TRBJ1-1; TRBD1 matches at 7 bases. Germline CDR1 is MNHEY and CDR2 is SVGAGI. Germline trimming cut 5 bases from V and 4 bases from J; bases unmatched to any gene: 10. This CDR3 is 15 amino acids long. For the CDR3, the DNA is TGTGCCAGCAGTCCAATCTCAGGGGGATCCACTGAAGCTTTCTTT. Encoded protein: CASSPISGGSTEAFF.

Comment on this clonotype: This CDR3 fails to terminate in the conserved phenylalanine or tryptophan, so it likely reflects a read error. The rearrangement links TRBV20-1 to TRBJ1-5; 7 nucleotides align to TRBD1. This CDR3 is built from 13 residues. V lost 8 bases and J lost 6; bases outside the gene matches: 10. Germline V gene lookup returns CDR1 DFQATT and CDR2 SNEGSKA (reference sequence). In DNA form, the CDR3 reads TGCAGTACCTGGAGGGGGCAAATTCAGCCCCAGCATTCT. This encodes CSTWRGQIQPQHS.

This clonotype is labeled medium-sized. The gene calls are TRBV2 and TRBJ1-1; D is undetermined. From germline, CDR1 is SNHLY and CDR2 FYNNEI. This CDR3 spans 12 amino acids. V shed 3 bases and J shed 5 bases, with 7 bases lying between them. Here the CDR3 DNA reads TGTGCCAGCAGTGAGTTGACGACTGAAGCTTTCTTT. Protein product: CASSELTTEAFF.

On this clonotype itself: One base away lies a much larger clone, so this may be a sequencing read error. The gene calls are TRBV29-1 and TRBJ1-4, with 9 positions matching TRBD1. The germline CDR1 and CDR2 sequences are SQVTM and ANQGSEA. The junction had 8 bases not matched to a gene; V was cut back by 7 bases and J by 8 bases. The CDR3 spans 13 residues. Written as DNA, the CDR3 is TGCAGCGCGGAGGACAGGGGATGGGAAAAACTGTTTTTT. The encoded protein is CSAEDRGWEKLFF.

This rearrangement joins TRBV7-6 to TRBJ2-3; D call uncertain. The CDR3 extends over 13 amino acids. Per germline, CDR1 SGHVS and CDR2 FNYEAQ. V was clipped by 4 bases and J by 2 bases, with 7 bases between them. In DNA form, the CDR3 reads TGTGCCAGCAGCTCCTACTCCACAGATACGCAGTATTTT. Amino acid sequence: CASSSYSTDTQYF.

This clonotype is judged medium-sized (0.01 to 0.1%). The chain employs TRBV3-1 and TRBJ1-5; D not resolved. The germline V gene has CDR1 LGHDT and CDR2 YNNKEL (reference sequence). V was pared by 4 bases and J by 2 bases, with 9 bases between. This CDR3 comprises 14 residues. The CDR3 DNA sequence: TGTGCCAGCAGCCCCGGACTAGGCAATCAGCCCCAGCATTTT. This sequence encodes CASSPGLGNQPQHF.

Written as DNA, the CDR3 is TGCGCCAGCAGCTTGGGGACAGAGAACACTGAAGCTTTCTTT. Translated, it gives CASSLGTENTEAFF. J is TRBJ1-1 and V is TRBV5-1; weak D call: TRBD1 (6 bases). CDR1 SGHRS and CDR2 YFSETQ come from the germline V gene. V was clipped by 0 bases and J by 1 base, with 7 bases between them. The CDR3 sequence is 14 residues long.

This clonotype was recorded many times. The DNA for the CDR3 is TGTGCCAGCAGTTACTTCGACAGGGGATCCTACGAGCAGTACTTC. This codes for CASSYFDRGSYEQYF. The gene calls are TRBV6-2 or TRBV6-3 and TRBJ2-7; TRBD1 aligns across 8 bases. The CDR3 has 15 residues. V dropped 1 base and J dropped 1; count of bases not matched to a gene: 3. Germline CDR1 reads MNHEY; CDR2 reads SVGEGT.

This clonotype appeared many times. CDR3 loop: CASSLPSPEDEQFF. In nucleotides, the CDR3 is TGTGCCAGCAGCCTACCGTCCCCCGAGGATGAGCAGTTCTTC. The chain is built from TRBV3-1 and TRBJ2-1, with D unresolved. V gave up 4 bases and J gave up 8 bases, with 15 bases separating them. The CDR3 is made up of 14 amino acids. CDR1 and CDR2 from the germline V gene are LGHDT and YNNKEL (reference sequence).

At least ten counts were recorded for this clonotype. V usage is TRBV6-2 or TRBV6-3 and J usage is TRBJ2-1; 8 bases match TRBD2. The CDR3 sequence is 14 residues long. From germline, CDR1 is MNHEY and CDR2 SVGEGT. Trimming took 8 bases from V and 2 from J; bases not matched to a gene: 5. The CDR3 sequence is CASGPGGPYNEQFF. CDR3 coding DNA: TGTGCCAGCGGGCCGGGGGGGCCCTACAATGAGCAGTTCTTC.

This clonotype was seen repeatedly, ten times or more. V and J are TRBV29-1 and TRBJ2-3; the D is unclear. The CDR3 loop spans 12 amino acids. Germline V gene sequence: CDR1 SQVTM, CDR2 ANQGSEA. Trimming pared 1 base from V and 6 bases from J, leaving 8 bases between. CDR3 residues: CSVEGAGDTQYF. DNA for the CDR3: TGCAGCGTTGAAGGGGCCGGTGATACGCAGTATTTT.

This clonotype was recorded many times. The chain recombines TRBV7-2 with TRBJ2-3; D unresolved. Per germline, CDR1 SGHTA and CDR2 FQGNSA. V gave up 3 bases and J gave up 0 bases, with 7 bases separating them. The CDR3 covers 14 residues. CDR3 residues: CASSFALSTDTQYF. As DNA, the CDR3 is TGTGCCAGCAGCTTCGCCTTAAGCACAGATACGCAGTATTTT. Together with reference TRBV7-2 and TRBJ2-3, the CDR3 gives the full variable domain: GAGVSQSPSNKVTEKGKDVELRCDPISGHTALYWYRQSLGQGLEFLIYFQGNSAPDKSGLPSDRFSAERTGGSVSTLTIQRTQQEDSAVYLCASSFALSTDTQYFGPGTRLTVL.

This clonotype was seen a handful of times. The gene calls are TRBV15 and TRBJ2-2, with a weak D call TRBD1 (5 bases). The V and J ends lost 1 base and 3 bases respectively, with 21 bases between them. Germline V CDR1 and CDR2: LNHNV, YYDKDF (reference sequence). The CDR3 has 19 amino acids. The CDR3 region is CATSRGEFRERAYTGELFF. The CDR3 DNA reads TGTGCCACCAGCAGAGGGGAATTCAGGGAAAGGGCCTACACCGGGGAGCTGTTTTTT. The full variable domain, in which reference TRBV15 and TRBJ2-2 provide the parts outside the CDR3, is DAMVIQNPRYQVTQFGKPVTLSCSQTLNHNVMYWYQQKSSQAPKLLFHYYDKDFNNEADTPDNFQSRRPNTSFCFLDIRSPGLGDTAMYLCATSRGEFRERAYTGELFFGEGSRLTVL.